These 9 T cell receptor beta chains originate from one sample sequenced in a study of blood T cell repertoires in COVID-19. Data came from immunoSEQ multiplex PCR; TCRdb stores just in-frame clones and leaves some out. The sample yields 390,000 or so clones, more than 80% seen once. The sequenced sample was peripheral blood. The receptors here all came from a woman younger than 45 with COVID-19, enrolled during active disease.

The rearrangement uses TRBV7-9 and TRBJ2-1; 13 nucleotides agree with TRBD2. The CDR3 totals 16 residues. V lost 5 bases to trimming and J lost 9 bases; unmatched junction nucleotides: 10. Germline V gene lookup returns CDR1 SEHNR and CDR2 FQNEAQ (reference sequence). The CDR3 spells CASSTQLAGGPGEQFF. The CDR3 nucleotides read TGTGCCAGCAGCACACAACTAGCGGGAGGGCCGGGTGAGCAGTTCTTC.

Only one count was recorded for this clone. V usage is TRBV23-1 and J usage is TRBJ1-2, with 7 bases fitting TRBD1. TRBV23-1 qualifies as an ORF whose function is uncertain. The trim removed 2 bases at V and 0 bases at J, leaving 9 bases unmatched. There are 17 residues in the CDR3. Here the CDR3 reads CASSQKQGPLANYGYTF. The CDR3 nucleotides are TGCGCCAGCAGTCAAAAACAGGGGCCCCTAGCTAACTATGGCTACACCTTC.

The CDR3 here is CASSRGQGVNTEAFF. The CDR3 nucleotides are TGTGCCAGCAGCCGGGGACAGGGGGTGAACACTGAAGCTTTCTTT. V usage is TRBV13 and J usage is TRBJ1-1; 11 nucleotides agree with TRBD1. This CDR3 comprises 15 residues. In germline, CDR1 is PRHDT, CDR2 FYEKMQ (reference sequence). V gave up 5 bases and J gave up 0 bases; unmatched junction bases: 2.

The CDR3 nucleotides read TGCGCCAGCAGCGAAGCTCTGTACAATGAGCAGTTCTTC. Its protein is CASSEALYNEQFF. This rearrangement joins TRBV4-3 to TRBJ2-1; D remains ambiguous. Trimming stripped 5 bases from V and 4 bases from J, with 9 bases between. The CDR3 sequence is 13 residues long. The germline gives CDR1 LGHNA, CDR2 YSLEER.

The chain has TRBV21-1 and TRBJ2-1; no DNA check was done on the table's D call, TRBD2. TRBV21-1 is labeled a pseudogene. The CDR3 covers 15 residues. Here the CDR3 DNA reads TGTGCCAGCAATACCGGGGGGGAGACAGAAAATGAGCAGTTCTTC. It is translated as CASNTGGETENEQFF.

The rearrangement links TRBV11-3 to TRBJ2-7, with D tentatively TRBD2 (6 bases). This CDR3 has 16 amino acids. Germline CDR1 and CDR2: SGHNT and YENEEA. Trimming pared 0 bases from V and 0 bases from J, leaving 12 bases between. The DNA for the CDR3 is TGTGCCAGCAGCTTAGAGGGGGGTACCCTCTCCTACGAGCAGTACGTC. The encoded protein is CASSLEGGTLSYEQYV.

This rearrangement joins TRBV4-3 to TRBJ2-7; D uncertain. The V end was cut by 1 base, the J end by 2 bases, with 12 bases between. The CDR3 consists of 15 residues. Germline assignment: CDR1 LGHNA and CDR2 YSLEER. The CDR3 nucleotides read TGCGCCAGCAGCCAAGCTATGGGCAGAACCTACGAGCAGTACTTC. Translated: CASSQAMGRTYEQYF.

The CDR3: CASSSPQGHTQYF. The CDR3 DNA reads TGTGCCAGCAGTTCCCCCCAGGGGCATACGCAGTATTTT. V gene TRBV6-5 combines with J gene TRBJ2-3; the D gene is possibly TRBD1 (6 bases). CDR3 length: 13 residues. V lost 4 bases and J lost 7, with 12 bases in between. Germline assignment: CDR1 MNHEY and CDR2 SVGAGI.

The rearrangement links TRBV6-4 to TRBJ1-6; maybe TRBD1 (5 bases). Germline CDR1 and CDR2: MRHNA and SNTAGT. The V gene lost 5 bases and the J gene lost 6 bases, with 14 bases spanning the gap. The CDR3 covers 15 residues. This chain's CDR3 is CASSQQAFGNSPLHF. In DNA, the CDR3 is TGTGCCAGCAGTCAACAGGCTTTTGGTAATTCACCCCTCCACTTT.